Reported below is one T cell receptor beta chain. This CDR3 has 14 amino acids. CDR1 and CDR2 (germline): ENHRY, SYGVKD. After removal of 7 bases from V and 1 base from J, the junction contained 4 bases not matched to a gene. The method was immunoSEQ multiplex PCR; TCRdb's version includes in-frame clones alone and lacks a portion of them. The sample lists a few hundred thousand clones, around 84% occurring once. The data were taken from a study of blood T cell repertoires in COVID-19. The overall study: Sites across the United States, Italy and Spain contributed samples from acute and convalescent COVID-19.

Participant age was roughly 18 to 90 years, and participants resided in fewer than 30 US areas. Clinical history reported by participants formed the basis on which cohorts were assigned. Exposed participants came across a COVID-19 case within 2 weeks before study entry. This clonotype was sampled from a woman aged 45-65 years who had been exposed to COVID-19. Material for sequencing was PBMCs or T cells enriched from blood (not recorded which). The chain recombines TRBV10-3 with TRBJ1-1, with TRBD1 matching 9 bases. The CDR3 coding sequence is TGTGCCATCACGGCGGACAGGGGGAACACTGAAGCTTTCTTT. Its protein is CAITADRGNTEAFF.